This record covers a single T cell receptor beta chain. The antigen is unknown. TCRdb's copy holds only in-frame clones and misses some; the assay was immunoSEQ multiplex PCR. The sample carries more than 45,000 clones, roughly 88% recorded once. Per germline, CDR1 SGHRS and CDR2 YFSETQ. This CDR3 has 15 amino acids. Deletions cut 1 base from V and 5 bases from J, with 15 bases between. This sample stems from a study of OX40 agonist ivuxolimab in advanced cancers. Study as a whole: Patients got intravenous ivuxolimab at 0.01 to 10 mg/kg every 2 weeks. Study findings and constraints: Relative to CD4+ cells, CD8+ T cells on average had more expanded clones. Some of the lowest clonal expansion was seen in partial responders at 0.1-3.0 mg/kg.

Patients with autoimmune history or systemic immunosuppression were excluded. The sample consisted of CD4+ or CD8+ T cells sorted from blood, taken in a trial of the OX40 agonist ivuxolimab. This sequence was found in an adult with an advanced solid tumor such as melanoma, head and neck, liver or kidney cancer. The chain links TRBV5-1 to TRBJ2-5, with D perhaps assigned TRBD1 or TRBD2 (6 bases each). The CDR3 nucleotides are TGCGCCAGCAGCTTGTCCCTGTGGAGGGGGGAGACCCAGTACTTC. Protein product: CASSLSLWRGETQYF. The full variable domain, completed using reference TRBV5-1 and TRBJ2-5, is KAGVTQTPRYLIKTRGQQVTLSCSPISGHRSVSWYQQTPGQGLQFLFEYFSETQRNKGNFPGRFSGRQFSNSRSEMNVSTLELGDSALYLCASSLSLWRGETQYFGPGTRLLVL.